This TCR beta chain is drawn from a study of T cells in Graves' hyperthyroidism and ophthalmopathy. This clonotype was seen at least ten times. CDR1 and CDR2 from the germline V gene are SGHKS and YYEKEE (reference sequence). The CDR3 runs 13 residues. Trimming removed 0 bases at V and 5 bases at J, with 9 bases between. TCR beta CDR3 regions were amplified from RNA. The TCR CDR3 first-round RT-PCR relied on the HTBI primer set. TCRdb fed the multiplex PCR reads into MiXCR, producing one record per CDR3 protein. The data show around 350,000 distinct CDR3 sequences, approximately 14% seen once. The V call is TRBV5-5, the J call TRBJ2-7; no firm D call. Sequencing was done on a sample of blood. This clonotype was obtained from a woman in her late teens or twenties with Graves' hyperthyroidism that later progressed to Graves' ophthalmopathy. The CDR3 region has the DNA TGTGCCAGCAGCTTGGAACCGCTCAACGAGCAGTACTTC. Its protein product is CASSLEPLNEQYF.